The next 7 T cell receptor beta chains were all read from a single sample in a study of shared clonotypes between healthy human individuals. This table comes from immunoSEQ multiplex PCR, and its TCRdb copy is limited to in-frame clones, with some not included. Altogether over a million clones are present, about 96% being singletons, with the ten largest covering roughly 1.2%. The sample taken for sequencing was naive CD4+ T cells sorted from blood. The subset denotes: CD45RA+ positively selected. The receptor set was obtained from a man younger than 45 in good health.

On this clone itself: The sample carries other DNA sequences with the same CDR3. CDR3 in DNA: TGTGCCAGCTCACCCCCAGGGGCAGAGACCCAGTACTTC. It translates to CASSPPGAETQYF. This chain connects TRBV18 to TRBJ2-5; D is possibly TRBD1 (6 bases). CDR1 and CDR2 from the germline V gene are KGHSH and LQKENI. The V end lost 3 bases, the J end lost 4 bases, and 9 bases lay between the germline ends. The length of the CDR3 is 13 residues.

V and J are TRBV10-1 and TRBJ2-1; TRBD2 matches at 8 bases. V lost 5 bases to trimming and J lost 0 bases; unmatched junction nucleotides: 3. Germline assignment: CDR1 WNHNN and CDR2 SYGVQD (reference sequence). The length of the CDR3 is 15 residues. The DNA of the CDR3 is TGCGCCAGCAGTAGCGGGAGTAGCTCCTACAATGAGCAGTTCTTC. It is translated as CASSSGSSSYNEQFF.

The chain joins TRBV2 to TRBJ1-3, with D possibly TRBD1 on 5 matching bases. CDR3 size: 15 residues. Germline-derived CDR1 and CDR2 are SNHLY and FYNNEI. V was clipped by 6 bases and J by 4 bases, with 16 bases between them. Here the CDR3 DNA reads TGTGCCAGCAGCCTCCCCGGGGCCGCCGGAAACACCATATATTTT. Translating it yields CASSLPGAAGNTIYF.

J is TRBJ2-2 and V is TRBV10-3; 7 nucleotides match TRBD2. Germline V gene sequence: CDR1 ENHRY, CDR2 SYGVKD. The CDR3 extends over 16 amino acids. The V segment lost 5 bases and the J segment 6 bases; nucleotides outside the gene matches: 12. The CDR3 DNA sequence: TGTGCCATCAGTCCCTCATTCCCTAGCGGTCCCGGGGAGCTGTTTTTT. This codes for CAISPSFPSGPGELFF.

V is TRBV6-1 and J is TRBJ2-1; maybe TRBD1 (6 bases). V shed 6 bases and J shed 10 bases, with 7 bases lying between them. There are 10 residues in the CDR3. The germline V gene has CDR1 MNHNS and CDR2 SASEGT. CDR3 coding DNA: TGTGCCAGCAGCAGGGGCGAGCAGTTCTTC. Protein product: CASSRGEQFF.

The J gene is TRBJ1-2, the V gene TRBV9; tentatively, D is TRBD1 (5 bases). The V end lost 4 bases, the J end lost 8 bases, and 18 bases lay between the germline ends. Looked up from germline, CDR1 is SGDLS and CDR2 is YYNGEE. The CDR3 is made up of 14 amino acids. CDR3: CASSSSGEGGGYTF. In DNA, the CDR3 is TGTGCCAGCAGCTCCTCGGGGGAGGGTGGAGGCTACACCTTC.

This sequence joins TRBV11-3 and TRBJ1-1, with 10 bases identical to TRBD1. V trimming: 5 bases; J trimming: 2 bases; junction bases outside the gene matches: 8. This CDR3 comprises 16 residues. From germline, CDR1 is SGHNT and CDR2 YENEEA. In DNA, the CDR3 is TGTGCCAGCAGCGGCCGACAGGGGGCGATAAACACTGAAGCTTTCTTT. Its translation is CASSGRQGAINTEAFF.